This T cell receptor beta chain was obtained from a study of blood T cell repertoires in COVID-19. Background on the study: Italy, Spain and the United States were the sources of the convalescent and acute COVID-19 samples. From T cells, B-cell-depleted T cells, or PBMCs came the material, which was cDNA or gDNA.

The length of the CDR3 is 16 residues. Germline V gene data show CDR1 as SGHRS and CDR2 as YFSETQ. Germline trimming cut 4 bases from V and 0 bases from J; bases unmatched to any gene: 4. Per the authors' pipeline: Researchers report that nucleated cell counts were estimated from reference gene primer amplification. Assay used: immunoSEQ multiplex PCR; TCRdb lists only in-frame clones, some missing. V and J calls and clone size are given by that table; D and trimming were obtained from the DNA. There are around 130,000 clones in the sample; roughly nine tenths occur only once, and roughly 3.7% lies in the top ten.

What was sequenced was peripheral blood. The sequence came from a man aged 45-60 years with active COVID-19. This chain connects TRBV5-1 to TRBJ2-3; 11 nucleotides line up with TRBD2. The CDR3 protein is CASSLGTSGSTDTQYF. The CDR3 DNA follows: TGCGCCAGCAGCCTCGGGACTAGCGGTAGCACAGATACGCAGTATTTT.